A selection of T cell receptor beta chains follows, all from one sample in a study of PD-L1 blockade in urothelial cancer. The protocol was immunoSEQ multiplex PCR, while the TCRdb copy is restricted to in-frame clones and leaves out a portion. Of approximately 44,000 clones listed, around 90% were seen once; the top ten hold around 6.7%. The material sequenced was PBMCs, taken around atezolizumab (anti-PD-L1) treatment. Receptors originate from a man between 65 and 85 years old with urothelial cancer. The CDR3 runs from the conserved cysteine through the conserved F or W. The listing skips clone size in some rows; elsewhere it reads once, few, many or a size class.

clone_size	v_call	j_call	cdr3_aa
NA	TRBV7-9	TRBJ1-1	CASSFGIPEAFF
NA	TRBV7-3	TRBJ2-1	CASSLTWDSGEQFF
few	TRBV28	TRBJ2-2	CASSLLAGGPIGELFF
NA	TRBV19	TRBJ1-5	CASSTPQVKEAQHF
NA	TRBV15	TRBJ2-3	CATSRGEHADTQYF
NA	TRBV4-1	TRBJ2-7	CASSQGASGLYEQYF
NA	TRBV14	TRBJ2-1	CASSQWVAGVRSDEQFF
NA	TRBV19	TRBJ1-1	CASTVPPRNTEAFF
NA	TRBV20-1	TRBJ1-2	CSAVKGYTF
NA	TRBV6-1	TRBJ1-5	CASSEAGYSNQPQHF
NA	TRBV6-1	TRBJ2-5	CASSETFRGETQYF
NA	TRBV7-9	TRBJ2-1	CASSFAGGSNEIYYEQFF
NA	TRBV6-5	TRBJ2-1	CASSYSPGVGEQFF
NA	TRBV7-9	TRBJ1-1	CASRQDRAGTEAFF
NA	TRBV19	TRBJ2-4	CASSPQTGSNIQYF
once	TRBV7-3	TRBJ2-5	CASSSGLAGVETQYF
NA	TRBV7-3	TRBJ2-1	CASSLAGTNEQFF
few	TRBV19	TRBJ2-7	CASSFRLAGAYEQYF
NA	TRBV5-5	TRBJ2-3	CASSPLQGTFTDTQYF
NA	TRBV5-6	TRBJ2-3	CASSLDGRAGDTQYF
NA	TRBV6-5	TRBJ2-7	CASTRLAGDYEQYF
NA	TRBV29-1	TRBJ1-2	CSGQTGVYGYTF
NA	TRBV13	TRBJ1-1	CASSGYRGTEAFF
NA	TRBV5-1	TRBJ2-1	CASSLGLSGGYNEQFF
NA	TRBV6-1	TRBJ2-1	CASSEAMAAGLKQFF